This TCR beta chain was sequenced during a study of shared clonotypes between healthy human individuals. In the study overall: Each donor's CD4 naive and CD4 memory cells filled three plates apiece, CD8 naive two, and CD8 memory one.

Libraries were prepared by immunoSEQ multiplex PCR; TCRdb keeps only in-frame clonotypes and omits some of them. The data show around 610,000 clones, with about 96% seen just once and about 0.12% held by the top ten. The length of the CDR3 is 11 residues. The V gene's germline CDR1 is SQVTM and CDR2 ANQGSEA. The V and J ends lost 7 bases and 3 bases respectively, with 7 bases between them. As concerns this clone: Antigen specificity is unknown.

CD45RO-negative, CCR7-selected cells formed the naive CD8 fraction, which excluded terminally differentiated effector memory CD45RA+ cells. Study observations and caveats: Richness estimates generally favored naive over memory subsets. The study drew on few donors, limiting represented genetic and exposure-history diversity.

The sequencing input was naive CD8+ T cells sorted from blood. V and J are TRBV29-1 and TRBJ2-1, with D possibly TRBD2 on 5 matching bases. This TCR was recovered from a woman in her 30s in good health. In DNA, the CDR3 is TGCAGCGCACTAGACTACAATGAGCAGTTCTTC. This encodes CSALDYNEQFF.